Below are 5 T cell receptor beta chains sequenced from a single sample in a study of control samples from healthy donors and cancer patients. Clones were read by immunoSEQ multiplex PCR, and TCRdb kept only the in-frame ones, dropping some. Among about 160,000 clones listed, around 96% were seen once. Sequencing was performed on blood. The receptor set was obtained from a woman between 40 and 55 years old in good health.

V and J are TRBV18 and TRBJ2-2, with 8 nucleotides matching TRBD2. V was pared by 3 bases and J by 4 bases, with 7 bases of the junction left unmatched. CDR1 and CDR2 from the germline V gene are KGHSH and LQKENI. This CDR3 has 16 amino acids. The CDR3 DNA reads TGTGCCAGCTCACCTCAGTCCAGCGGGGGCACCGGGGAGCTGTTTTTT. Translation gives CASSPQSSGGTGELFF.

The chain recombines TRBV6-2 or TRBV6-3 with TRBJ2-7; a weak D match, TRBD2 (5 bases). The CDR3 sequence is 16 residues long. V gave up 4 bases and J gave up 0 bases, with 16 bases separating them. Germline loops: CDR1 MNHEY, CDR2 SVGEGT. Here the CDR3 reads CASSFHKREFSYEQYF. The CDR3 DNA is TGTGCCAGCAGTTTCCATAAACGGGAATTCTCCTACGAGCAGTACTTC.

V usage is TRBV2 and J usage is TRBJ1-6; 8 nucleotides match TRBD1. V lost 7 bases and J lost 7; bases outside the gene matches: 3. CDR1 is SNHLY and CDR2 is FYNNEI in the germline V gene. CDR3 length: 13 amino acids. The CDR3 DNA is TGTGCCAGCAAGGGACAGGAAAATTCACCCCTCCACTTT. It is translated as CASKGQENSPLHF.

The rearrangement uses TRBV4-2 and TRBJ1-2; TRBD1 might be the D (5 bases). The CDR3 has 15 residues. Germline CDR1 is LGHNA and CDR2 is YNFKEQ. Between the trimmed V and J ends, which lost 0 bases and 4 bases, there was a span of 12 bases. The CDR3 loop is CASSQEGDGLYGYTF. Written as DNA, the CDR3 is TGTGCCAGCAGCCAAGAAGGGGACGGTCTCTATGGCTACACCTTC.

The rearrangement links TRBV7-2 to TRBJ2-5; tentative D call: TRBD1 (6 bases). CDR3 length: 15 amino acids. CDR1 SGHTA and CDR2 FQGNSA come from the germline V gene. The V end lost 2 bases, the J end lost 0 bases, and 10 bases lay between the germline ends. CDR3 in DNA: TGTGCCAGCAGCTTAACCAGGACAGACCAAGAGACCCAGTACTTC. Protein sequence: CASSLTRTDQETQYF.